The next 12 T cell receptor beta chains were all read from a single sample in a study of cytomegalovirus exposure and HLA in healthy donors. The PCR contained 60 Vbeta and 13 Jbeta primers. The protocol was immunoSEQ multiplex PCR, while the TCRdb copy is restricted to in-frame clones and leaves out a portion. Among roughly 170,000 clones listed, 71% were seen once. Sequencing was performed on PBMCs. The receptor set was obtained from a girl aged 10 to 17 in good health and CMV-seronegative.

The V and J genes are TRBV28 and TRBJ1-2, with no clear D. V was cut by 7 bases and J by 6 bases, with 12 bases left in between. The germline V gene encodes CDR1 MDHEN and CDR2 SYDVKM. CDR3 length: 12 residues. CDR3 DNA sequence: TGTGCCAGCATTTCAGGTGTAGATGGCTACACCTTC. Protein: CASISGVDGYTF.

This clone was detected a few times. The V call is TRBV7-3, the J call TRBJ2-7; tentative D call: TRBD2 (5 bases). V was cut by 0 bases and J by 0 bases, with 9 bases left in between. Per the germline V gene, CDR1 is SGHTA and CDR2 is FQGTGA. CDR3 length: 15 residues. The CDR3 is CASSLTAGDSYEQYF. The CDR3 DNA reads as TGTGCCAGCAGCTTAACCGCCGGGGACTCCTACGAGCAGTACTTC.

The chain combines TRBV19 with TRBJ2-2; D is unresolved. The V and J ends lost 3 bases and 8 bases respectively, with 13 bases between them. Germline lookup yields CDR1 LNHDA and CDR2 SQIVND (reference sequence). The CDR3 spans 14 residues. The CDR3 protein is CASSMLVGSGELFF. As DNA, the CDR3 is TGTGCCAGTAGTATGTTGGTCGGTTCGGGGGAGCTGTTTTTT.

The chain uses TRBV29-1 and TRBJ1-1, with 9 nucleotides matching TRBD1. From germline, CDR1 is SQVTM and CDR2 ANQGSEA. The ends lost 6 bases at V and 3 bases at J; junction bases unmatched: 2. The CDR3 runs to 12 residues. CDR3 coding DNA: TGCAGCGTGGGGGACAGGGACACTGAAGCTTTCTTT. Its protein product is CSVGDRDTEAFF.

The CDR3 nucleotides are TGCGCCAGCAGTGTCAACAGGGGCCTTAACTATGGCTACACCTTC. It is translated as CASSVNRGLNYGYTF. V and J are TRBV10-2 and TRBJ1-2; 7 nucleotides line up with TRBD1. The CDR3 consists of 15 residues. With 4 bases clipped from V and 1 base from J, the junction kept 6 bases outside the gene matches. Germline CDR1 reads WSHSY; CDR2 reads SAAADI.

The CDR3 DNA sequence: TGCGCCAGCAGCGATAGACAGGGGAGAGTGCGAGAGCAGTACTTC. Translation gives CASSDRQGRVREQYF. V is TRBV5-1 and J is TRBJ2-7; TRBD1 aligns across 8 bases. Trimming took 4 bases from V and 7 from J; bases not matched to a gene: 13. CDR1 is SGHRS, CDR2 YFSETQ, per germline. The CDR3 runs to 15 residues.

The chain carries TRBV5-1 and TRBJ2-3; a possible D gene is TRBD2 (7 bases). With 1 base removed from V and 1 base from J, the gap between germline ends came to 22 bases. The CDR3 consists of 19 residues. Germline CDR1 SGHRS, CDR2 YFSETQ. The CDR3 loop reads CASSLRGFREGKGTDTQYF. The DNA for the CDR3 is TGCGCCAGCAGCTTGAGGGGGTTTAGGGAGGGAAAAGGCACAGATACGCAGTATTTT.

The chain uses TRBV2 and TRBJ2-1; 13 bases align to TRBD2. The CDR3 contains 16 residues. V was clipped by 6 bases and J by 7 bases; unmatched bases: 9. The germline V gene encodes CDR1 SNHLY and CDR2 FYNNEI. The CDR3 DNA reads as TGTGCCAGCAGCCCTAGGACTAGCGGGGGATTGAATGAGCAGTTCTTC. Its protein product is CASSPRTSGGLNEQFF. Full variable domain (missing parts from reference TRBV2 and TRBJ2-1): EPEVTQTPSHQVTQMGQEVILRCVPISNHLYFYWYRQILGQKVEFLVSFYNNEISEKSEIFDDQFSVERPDGSNFTLKIRSTKLEDSAMYFCASSPRTSGGLNEQFFGPGTRLTVL.

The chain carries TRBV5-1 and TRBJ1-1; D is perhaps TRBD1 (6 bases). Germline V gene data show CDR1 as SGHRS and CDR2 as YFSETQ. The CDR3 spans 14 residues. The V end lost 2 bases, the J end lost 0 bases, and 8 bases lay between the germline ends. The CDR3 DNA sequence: TGCGCCAGCAGCTTCAGGGGCTTGAACACTGAAGCTTTCTTT. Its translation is CASSFRGLNTEAFF.

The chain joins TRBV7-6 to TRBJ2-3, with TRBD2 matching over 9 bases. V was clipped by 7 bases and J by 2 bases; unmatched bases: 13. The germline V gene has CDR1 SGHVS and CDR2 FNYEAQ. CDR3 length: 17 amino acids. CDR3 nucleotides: TGTGCCAGCACCCTAAAGGGGGCTAGCGGGGACACAGATACGCAGTATTTT. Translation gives CASTLKGASGDTDTQYF.

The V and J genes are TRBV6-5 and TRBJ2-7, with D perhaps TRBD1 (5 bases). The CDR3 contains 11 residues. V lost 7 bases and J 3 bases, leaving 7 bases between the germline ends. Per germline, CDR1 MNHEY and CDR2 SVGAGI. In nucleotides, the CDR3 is TGTGCCAGCACCCAGGGCTACGAGCAGTACTTC. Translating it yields CASTQGYEQYF.

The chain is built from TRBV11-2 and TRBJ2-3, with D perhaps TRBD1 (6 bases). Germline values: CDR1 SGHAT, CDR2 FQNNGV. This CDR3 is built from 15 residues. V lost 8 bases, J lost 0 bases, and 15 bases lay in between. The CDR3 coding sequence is TGTGCCAGCTCCAGGGGCCGAGATAGCACAGATACGCAGTATTTT. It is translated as CASSRGRDSTDTQYF.